Listed below are T cell receptor beta chains from one sample, sequenced in a study of T cell responses to AZD1222 COVID-19 vaccine. Measured with immunoSEQ multiplex PCR; TCRdb has only the in-frame clones, and not every one. The sample includes 70,000 to 95,000 clones, approximately 89% of them seen just once. The specimen was peripheral blood, collected on day 0 of MenACWY control vaccination. The receptors come from an adult in good health. Each CDR3 is given with its conserved first and last residue. D genes are given only for firm matches. Expanded clones get a size class; other rows say once, few or many, or leave the size out.

clone_size: .; d_call: TRBD1; j_call: TRBJ2-1; v_call: TRBV2; cdr3_aa: CASRPVGGQGGNEQFF; cdr3_nt: TGTGCCAGCAGACCGGTCGGCGGACAGGGAGGCAATGAGCAGTTCTTC
clone_size: .; d_call: TRBD1; j_call: TRBJ2-7; v_call: TRBV24-1; cdr3_aa: CATSDRADRGRRYEQYF; cdr3_nt: TGTGCCACCAGTGACCGAGCCGACAGGGGGCGCCGGTACGAGCAGTACTTC
clone_size: .; d_call: .; j_call: TRBJ2-5; v_call: TRBV6-5; cdr3_aa: CASSYSNWGPQETQYF; cdr3_nt: TGTGCCAGCAGTTACTCGAATTGGGGGCCCCAAGAGACCCAGTACTTC
clone_size: .; d_call: TRBD1; j_call: TRBJ1-3; v_call: TRBV28; cdr3_aa: CASNQGASRSGNTIYF; cdr3_nt: TGTGCCAGCAACCAGGGGGCTAGTCGCTCTGGAAACACCATATATTTT
clone_size: .; d_call: .; j_call: TRBJ1-4; v_call: TRBV30; cdr3_aa: CAWGQYNEKLFF; cdr3_nt: TGTGCCTGGGGACAGTATAATGAAAAACTGTTTTTT
clone_size: .; d_call: .; j_call: TRBJ1-1; v_call: TRBV6-5; cdr3_aa: CASSPNREEAFF; cdr3_nt: TGTGCCAGCAGTCCAAACAGGGAAGAGGCTTTCTTT
clone_size: .; d_call: .; j_call: TRBJ1-1; v_call: TRBV5-1; cdr3_aa: CASSSSVNTEAFF; cdr3_nt: TGCGCCAGCAGCTCCAGTGTGAACACTGAAGCTTTCTTT
clone_size: few; d_call: .; j_call: TRBJ2-2; v_call: TRBV9; cdr3_aa: CASSPQLARGELFF; cdr3_nt: TGTGCCAGCAGCCCGCAACTAGCCCGCGGGGAGCTGTTTTTT
clone_size: .; d_call: TRBD2; j_call: TRBJ2-1; v_call: TRBV7-2; cdr3_aa: CASSLEAGAYNEQFF; cdr3_nt: TGTGCCAGCAGCTTAGAAGCGGGGGCCTACAATGAGCAGTTCTTC
clone_size: .; d_call: .; j_call: TRBJ2-1; v_call: TRBV5-1; cdr3_aa: CASSLTQGVYNEQFF; cdr3_nt: TGCGCCAGCAGCTTGACACAGGGAGTCTACAATGAGCAGTTCTTC
clone_size: .; d_call: .; j_call: TRBJ2-7; v_call: TRBV7-2; cdr3_aa: CASSLGPASYEQYF; cdr3_nt: TGTGCCAGCAGCTTAGGCCCGGCTTCCTACGAGCAGTACTTC
clone_size: .; d_call: TRBD1; j_call: TRBJ2-7; v_call: TRBV6-5; cdr3_aa: CATEGQGDEQYF; cdr3_nt: TGTGCCACCGAGGGACAGGGGGACGAGCAGTACTTC
clone_size: few; d_call: .; j_call: TRBJ1-2; v_call: TRBV27; cdr3_aa: CASSRGGNNYGYTF; cdr3_nt: TGTGCCAGCAGTCGGGGGGGGAACAACTATGGCTACACCTTC
clone_size: .; d_call: .; j_call: TRBJ2-1; v_call: TRBV15; cdr3_aa: CATSRAGWEQFF; cdr3_nt: TGTGCCACCAGCAGAGCGGGGTGGGAGCAGTTCTTC
clone_size: .; d_call: .; j_call: TRBJ1-6; v_call: TRBV9; cdr3_aa: CASSGGRSYNSPLHF; cdr3_nt: TGTGCCAGCAGCGGTGGTCGCTCCTATAATTCACCCCTCCACTTT
clone_size: .; d_call: .; j_call: TRBJ2-1; v_call: TRBV27; cdr3_aa: CASSLTPSFNEQFF; cdr3_nt: TGTGCCAGCTCCTTAACCCCTAGCTTCAATGAGCAGTTCTTC
clone_size: .; d_call: TRBD1; j_call: TRBJ1-1; v_call: TRBV6-5; cdr3_aa: CASIPRTGANTEAFF; cdr3_nt: TGTGCCAGCATTCCTAGGACAGGGGCGAACACTGAAGCTTTCTTT
clone_size: .; d_call: .; j_call: TRBJ2-2; v_call: TRBV27; cdr3_aa: CASSPSAVYTGELFF; cdr3_nt: TGTGCCAGCAGTCCCTCAGCGGTGTACACCGGGGAGCTGTTTTTT
clone_size: .; d_call: .; j_call: TRBJ2-4; v_call: TRBV7-2; cdr3_aa: CASSFYLGQKGGIQYF; cdr3_nt: TGTGCCAGCAGCTTCTACCTTGGACAGAAAGGTGGCATTCAGTACTTC
clone_size: few; d_call: .; j_call: TRBJ2-1; v_call: TRBV11-2; cdr3_aa: CASSLHNEQFF; cdr3_nt: TGTGCCAGCAGCTTACATAATGAGCAGTTCTTC
clone_size: .; d_call: TRBD1; j_call: TRBJ2-7; v_call: TRBV28; cdr3_aa: CASSFGDRGYEQYF; cdr3_nt: TGTGCCAGCAGTTTCGGGGACAGGGGCTACGAGCAGTACTTC
clone_size: .; d_call: .; j_call: TRBJ1-1; v_call: TRBV10-3; cdr3_aa: CAISDGLLRAFF; cdr3_nt: TGTGCCATCAGTGACGGACTGCTCAGGGCTTTCTTT
clone_size: .; d_call: TRBD1; j_call: TRBJ1-5; v_call: TRBV30; cdr3_aa: CAWSVRRGDGSQHF; cdr3_nt: TGTGCCTGGAGTGTACGCAGGGGGGACGGGTCCCAGCATTTT
clone_size: .; d_call: .; j_call: TRBJ1-2; v_call: TRBV5-1; cdr3_aa: CASSEGSGLYGYTF; cdr3_nt: TGCGCCAGCAGCGAAGGTTCAGGATTGTATGGCTACACCTTC
clone_size: .; d_call: TRBD2; j_call: TRBJ2-1; v_call: TRBV5-1; cdr3_aa: CASSPSGGLYNEQFF; cdr3_nt: TGCGCCAGCAGCCCGAGCGGGGGGCTCTACAATGAGCAGTTCTTC
clone_size: .; d_call: .; j_call: TRBJ2-3; v_call: TRBV5-5; cdr3_aa: CASSFRSRADTQYF; cdr3_nt: TGTGCCAGCAGCTTCCGGAGTAGGGCAGATACGCAGTATTTT
clone_size: once; d_call: TRBD2; j_call: TRBJ2-7; v_call: TRBV18; cdr3_aa: CASSPTRLAGEQYF; cdr3_nt: TGTGCCAGCTCACCCACCCGACTAGCAGGGGAGCAGTACTTC
clone_size: once; d_call: TRBD2; j_call: TRBJ2-5; v_call: TRBV10-3; cdr3_aa: CAISEGLAGGQETQYF; cdr3_nt: TGTGCCATCAGTGAGGGGTTAGCGGGGGGCCAAGAGACCCAGTACTTC
clone_size: .; d_call: .; j_call: TRBJ1-6; v_call: TRBV11-2; cdr3_aa: CASSLSGTSLNSPLHF; cdr3_nt: TGTGCCAGCAGCCTATCCGGGACTTCACTTAATTCACCCCTCCACTTT
clone_size: .; d_call: .; j_call: TRBJ1-1; v_call: TRBV14; cdr3_aa: CASSQEIIGVAFF; cdr3_nt: TGTGCCAGCAGCCAAGAAATTATAGGGGTAGCTTTCTTT
clone_size: .; d_call: TRBD1; j_call: TRBJ1-4; v_call: TRBV7-8; cdr3_aa: CASSSPGTGHEKLFF; cdr3_nt: TGTGCCAGCAGCTCCCCCGGGACAGGCCATGAAAAACTGTTTTTT
clone_size: .; d_call: .; j_call: TRBJ1-1; v_call: TRBV5-5; cdr3_aa: CASSLSTRSTEAFF; cdr3_nt: TGTGCCAGCAGCCTTAGTACCAGGAGCACTGAAGCTTTCTTT
clone_size: .; d_call: TRBD2; j_call: TRBJ2-1; v_call: TRBV19; cdr3_aa: CASSMAPSGFYNEQFF; cdr3_nt: TGTGCCAGTAGTATGGCCCCTAGCGGGTTCTACAATGAGCAGTTCTTC
clone_size: .; d_call: TRBD1; j_call: TRBJ1-6; v_call: TRBV5-1; cdr3_aa: CASSLRDRGSPLHF; cdr3_nt: TGCGCCAGCAGCCTCCGGGACAGGGGATCACCCCTCCACTTT
clone_size: .; d_call: .; j_call: TRBJ2-6; v_call: TRBV4-2; cdr3_aa: CASSQDRKTGANVLTF; cdr3_nt: TGTGCCAGCAGCCAAGACCGCAAGACTGGGGCCAACGTCCTGACTTTC
clone_size: .; d_call: .; j_call: TRBJ2-7; v_call: TRBV9; cdr3_aa: CASSVAGLSHEQYF; cdr3_nt: TGTGCCAGCAGCGTGGCAGGGTTGTCCCACGAGCAGTACTTC
clone_size: .; d_call: .; j_call: TRBJ2-3; v_call: TRBV2; cdr3_aa: CASSEFLGTDTQYF; cdr3_nt: TGTGCCAGCAGTGAGTTCCTAGGTACAGATACGCAGTATTTT
clone_size: .; d_call: .; j_call: TRBJ1-3; v_call: TRBV4-1; cdr3_aa: CASSQAPPGDGNTIYF; cdr3_nt: TGCGCCAGCAGCCAAGCCCCTCCGGGGGATGGAAACACCATATATTTT
clone_size: .; d_call: .; j_call: TRBJ2-7; v_call: TRBV5-5; cdr3_aa: CASSLASGLNTPYEQYF; cdr3_nt: TGTGCCAGCAGCTTGGCCAGTGGCCTTAACACACCCTACGAGCAGTACTTC
clone_size: many; d_call: TRBD1; j_call: TRBJ2-7; v_call: TRBV19; cdr3_aa: CASSKGGETPYEQYF; cdr3_nt: TGTGCCAGTAGCAAAGGGGGCGAGACCCCCTACGAGCAGTACTTC
clone_size: .; d_call: .; j_call: TRBJ2-1; v_call: TRBV4-3; cdr3_aa: CASSQDRGTYNEQFF; cdr3_nt: TGCGCCAGCAGCCAAGACAGGGGAACCTACAATGAGCAGTTCTTC
clone_size: .; d_call: .; j_call: TRBJ1-6; v_call: TRBV27; cdr3_aa: CASSLRGRNSPLHF; cdr3_nt: TGTGCCAGCAGTTTAAGGGGTCGGAATTCACCCCTCCACTTT
clone_size: .; d_call: TRBD1; j_call: TRBJ2-5; v_call: TRBV4-2; cdr3_aa: CASSQGTGKEETQYF; cdr3_nt: TGTGCCAGCAGCCAAGGGACAGGGAAGGAAGAGACCCAGTACTTC
clone_size: .; d_call: .; j_call: TRBJ1-2; v_call: TRBV6-1; cdr3_aa: CASSEYNYGYTF; cdr3_nt: TGTGCCAGCAGTGAGTACAACTATGGCTACACCTTC
clone_size: .; d_call: .; j_call: TRBJ1-2; v_call: TRBV29-1; cdr3_aa: CSVVEYGYTF; cdr3_nt: TGCAGCGTTGTTGAATATGGCTACACCTTC
clone_size: .; d_call: .; j_call: TRBJ1-6; v_call: TRBV10-1; cdr3_aa: CASSESPSRNSPLHF; cdr3_nt: TGCGCCAGCAGTGAGTCTCCCAGTCGGAATTCACCCCTCCACTTT
clone_size: .; d_call: .; j_call: TRBJ2-7; v_call: TRBV7-9; cdr3_aa: CASSSLGEDSYEQYF; cdr3_nt: TGTGCCAGCAGCTCGCTAGGGGAGGACTCCTACGAGCAGTACTTC
clone_size: .; d_call: .; j_call: TRBJ2-3; v_call: TRBV6-5; cdr3_aa: CATSRRLSTDKQYF; cdr3_nt: TGTGCTACAAGTCGTCGCCTTAGCACAGATAAGCAGTATTTT